This entry is about one TCR beta chain. One junction end disagrees with the germline gene, perhaps due to a read error. At the DNA level, this CDR3 is encoded by other sequences in the same sample as well. Unsorted samples relied on roughly 99 million PBMCs, which served as the source of genomic DNA. The CDR3 totals 14 residues. Germline V gene sequence: CDR1 SGDLS, CDR2 YYNGEE. Ten immunoSEQ deep assay plates held the unsorted PBMC DNA. This table comes from immunoSEQ multiplex PCR, and its TCRdb copy is limited to in-frame clones, with some not included. The data hold fewer than 600,000 clones, with roughly 79% observed a single time. This record comes from a study of shared clonotypes between healthy human individuals. Looking at the study overall: Contributing individuals were a couple of females and three males aged 18 to 49.

Material: PBMCs. The chain has TRBV9 and TRBJ1-1; D is ambiguous. The TCR sequence derives from a middle-aged woman in good health. Some clones in this sample may be carry-over from other donors' samples. The CDR3 protein is CASSPKSLSTEAFF. For the CDR3, the DNA is TGTGCCAGCAGCCCCAAGTCACTTAGCACTGAGGCTTTCTTT.